The 3 T cell receptor beta chains below were found in one sample sequenced in a study of Graves' ophthalmopathy and Graves' hyperthyroidism (dated by TCRdb to 2016 to 2019). Sequencing instrument: Illumina HiSeq 2000. TCR beta CDR3 regions were amplified from RNA transcripts for repertoire sequencing. The first round of RT-PCR was done with HTBI primers and the Qiagen OneStep RT-PCR kit, and was followed by a second round of multiplex PCR, then size selection and purification. Using fastp at Q25 and MiXCR, TCRdb reprocessed the public reads and kept productive beta chains. Each CDR3 protein appears once, grouped with its most common genes and DNA. Across this sample there are roughly 480,000 distinct CDR3 sequences, with roughly an eighth seen only once. The top ten clones comprise about 10% of the sample. The sample taken for sequencing was blood. The source is a woman in her twenties or thirties with Graves' ophthalmopathy. Donor details come from another sample of the same person, matched by shared clones.

This clonotype was recorded a few times. V gene TRBV10-1 combines with J gene TRBJ2-2, with 7 bases matching TRBD2. The CDR3 is 16 residues long. After removal of 3 bases from V and 3 bases from J, the junction contained 7 bases not matched to a gene. Germline values: CDR1 WNHNN, CDR2 SYGVQD (reference sequence). This CDR3 is CASSEFAGVDTGELFF. For the CDR3, the DNA is TGCGCCAGCAGTGAATTCGCGGGAGTCGACACCGGGGAGCTGTTTTTT.

This clonotype was recorded a few times. The junction differs from germline at one of its ends, possibly a read error. The chain uses TRBV3-1 and TRBJ2-6; D is possibly TRBD1 (5 bases). The CDR3 is 15 residues long. Germline V lookup: CDR1 LGHDT, CDR2 YNNKEL (reference sequence). The CDR3 here is CASSQDSSGADVLTF. CDR3 sequence (DNA): TGTGCCAGCAGCCAAGACAGCTCTGGGGCCGACGTCCTGACTTTC.

This clonotype was counted at least ten times. This chain uses TRBV12-3 or TRBV12-4 with TRBJ1-2, with TRBD1 as a possible D gene (5 bases). There are 13 residues in the CDR3. Trimming removed 3 bases from V and 4 bases from J, with 9 bases in between. The CDR3 bases are TGTGCCAGCAGTTTGGGGCCGCCCTATGGCTACACCTTC. As protein: CASSLGPPYGYTF.